The 6 T cell receptor beta chains presented below share a single source sample, sequenced in a study of blood T cell repertoires in COVID-19. TCRdb keeps only in-frame clones here, not all; method: immunoSEQ multiplex PCR. The sample lists approximately 21,000 clones; around 82% were seen once. Sequencing was carried out using peripheral blood. The receptor set was obtained from a human donor in a cohort sampled during active COVID-19.

This clone was seen a handful of times. The chain uses TRBV21-1 and TRBJ1-5; TRBD1 was called by the table and not checked on the DNA. TRBV21-1 is assigned pseudogene status. This CDR3 is built from 18 residues. The CDR3 sequence is CASSKGYPGGASNQPQHF. Written as DNA, the CDR3 is TGTGCCAGCAGCAAAGGGTACCCAGGGGGCGCGAGCAATCAGCCCCAGCATTTT.

The chain couples TRBV14 to TRBJ2-7, with D possibly being TRBD2 (7 bases). V was clipped by 4 bases and J by 2 bases, with 21 bases between them. Germline V gene lookup returns CDR1 SGHDN and CDR2 FVKESK. There are 17 residues in the CDR3. Here the CDR3 DNA reads TGTGCCAGCAGCCTGGGGGCGGGGGACCTATACCCCTACGAGCAGTACTTC. The encoded protein is CASSLGAGDLYPYEQYF. Filled out from reference TRBV14 and TRBJ2-7, the complete variable domain reads EAGVTQFPSHSVIEKGQTVTLRCDPISGHDNLYWYRRVMGKEIKFLLHFVKESKQDESGMPNNRFLAERTGGTYSTLKVQPAELEDSGVYFCASSLGAGDLYPYEQYFGPGTRLTVT.

The genes are TRBV6-4 and TRBJ2-2; 7 bases match TRBD1. This CDR3 has 15 residues. V was pared by 4 bases and J by 3 bases, with 5 bases of the junction left unmatched. The germline V gene encodes CDR1 MRHNA and CDR2 SNTAGT. CDR3 in DNA: TGTGCCAGCAGTGCAGGGGGAGTGGACACCGGGGAGCTGTTTTTT. This codes for CASSAGGVDTGELFF.

The V gene is TRBV30, the J gene TRBJ1-5, with D perhaps matching TRBD1 (5 bases). The V gene lost 0 bases and the J gene lost 6 bases, with 18 bases spanning the gap. This CDR3 has 16 residues. Germline V gives CDR1 GTSNPN, CDR2 SVGIG (reference sequence). In nucleotides, the CDR3 is TGTGCCTGGAGTGTACTGGGTGGCAGGGCAGGTCAGCCCCAGCATTTT. It encodes CAWSVLGGRAGQPQHF. The full variable domain, with the rest looked up from reference TRBV30 and TRBJ1-5, is SQTIHQWPATLVQPVGSPLSLECTVEGTSNPNLYWYRQAAGRGLQLLFYSVGIGQISSEVPQNLSASRPQDRQFILSSKKLLLSDSGFYLCAWSVLGGRAGQPQHFGDGTRLSIL.

V gene TRBV11-2 combines with J gene TRBJ2-7, with 7 bases lining up with TRBD1. This CDR3 has 16 amino acids. Germline V lookup: CDR1 SGHAT, CDR2 FQNNGV. The ends lost 2 bases at V and 2 bases at J; junction bases unmatched: 9. CDR3 coding DNA: TGTGCCAGCAGCTTAAGGGCCGGGACAGAGACCTACGAGCAGTACTTC. Translation gives CASSLRAGTETYEQYF.

The rearrangement links TRBV7-3 to TRBJ2-5; 11 bases fit TRBD1. This CDR3 has 14 residues. CDR1 SGHTA and CDR2 FQGTGA come from the germline V gene. Trimming cost V 2 bases and J 5 bases; bases outside gene matches: 1. CDR3: CASSLGTGGETQYF. DNA for the CDR3: TGTGCCAGCAGCTTAGGGACAGGGGGTGAGACCCAGTACTTC.